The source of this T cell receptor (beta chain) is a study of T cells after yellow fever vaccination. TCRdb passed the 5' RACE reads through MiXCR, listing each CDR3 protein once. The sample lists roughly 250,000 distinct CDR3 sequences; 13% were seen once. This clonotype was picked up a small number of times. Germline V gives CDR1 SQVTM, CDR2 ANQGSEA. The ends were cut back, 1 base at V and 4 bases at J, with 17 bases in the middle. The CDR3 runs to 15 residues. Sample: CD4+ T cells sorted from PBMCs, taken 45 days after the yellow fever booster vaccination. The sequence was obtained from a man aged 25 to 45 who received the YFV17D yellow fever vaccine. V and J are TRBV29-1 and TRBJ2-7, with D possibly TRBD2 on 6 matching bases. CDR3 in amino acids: CSVEVPEGGWYEQYF. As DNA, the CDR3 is TGCAGCGTTGAAGTACCGGAGGGTGGATGGTACGAGCAGTACTTC.